This passage covers 20 T cell receptor beta chains from one sample sequenced in a study of control samples from healthy donors and cancer patients. Only in-frame clones appear in the TCRdb table, and some are missing; sequencing was by immunoSEQ multiplex PCR. This table has about 77,000 clones, roughly 92% appearing once. The sequenced sample consisted of blood. The receptors derive from an older woman in good health.

V usage is TRBV7-9 and J usage is TRBJ1-5; D is unclear. Germline CDR1 reads SEHNR; CDR2 reads FQNEAQ (reference sequence). The CDR3 sequence is 16 residues long. With 4 bases removed from V and 1 base from J, the gap between germline ends came to 14 bases. The CDR3: CASSSGSGWSNQPQHF. The CDR3 DNA is TGTGCCAGCAGCTCAGGTTCTGGCTGGAGCAATCAGCCCCAGCATTTT.

The chain carries TRBV2 and TRBJ1-1, with 10 bases fitting TRBD1. With 6 bases clipped from V and 4 bases from J, the junction kept 8 bases outside the gene matches. From germline, CDR1 is SNHLY and CDR2 FYNNEI. This CDR3 is 15 amino acids long. CDR3 sequence reads: CASRSRQGAGTEAFF. The CDR3 nucleotides are TGTGCCAGCAGGTCAAGACAGGGGGCTGGCACTGAAGCTTTCTTT.

The chain links TRBV3-1 (or the pseudogene TRBV3-2) to TRBJ1-2; possible D gene TRBD1, 6 bases. Trimming left V 0 bases short and J 8 bases short, with 13 bases between. CDR1 is LGHDT, CDR2 YNNKEL, per germline (reference sequence). The CDR3 sequence is 14 residues long. The CDR3 spells CASSQEGGTGGYTF. As DNA, the CDR3 is TGTGCCAGCAGCCAAGAAGGGGGTACAGGGGGCTACACCTTC.

This clone was counted a few times. This chain uses TRBV7-2 with TRBJ1-5, with D possibly matching TRBD1 (5 bases). With 4 bases removed from V and 2 bases from J, the gap between germline ends came to 18 bases. Germline-derived CDR1 and CDR2 are SGHTA and FQGNSA. The CDR3 spans 17 residues. CDR3 DNA: TGTGCCAGCAGCTCTACCGGAGGTGGGGCTGGCAATCAGCCCCAGCATTTT. This translates into CASSSTGGGAGNQPQHF. Drawing the rest from reference TRBV7-2 and TRBJ1-5, the complete variable domain is GAGVSQSPSNKVTEKGKDVELRCDPISGHTALYWYRQSLGQGLEFLIYFQGNSAPDKSGLPSDRFSAERTGGSVSTLTIQRTQQEDSAVYLCASSSTGGGAGNQPQHFGDGTRLSIL.

The rearrangement joins TRBV29-1 to TRBJ1-5; D is perhaps TRBD1 (5 bases). V was shortened by 4 bases and J by 7 bases, with 14 bases between the two germline ends. This CDR3 has 13 residues. Germline CDR1 reads SQVTM; CDR2 reads ANQGSEA. CDR3 sequence reads: CSVVGGVEQPQHF. DNA for the CDR3: TGCAGCGTTGTAGGAGGGGTGGAACAGCCCCAGCATTTT. Full variable domain (outside the CDR3, taken from reference TRBV29-1 and TRBJ1-5): SAVISQKPSRDICQRGTSLTIQCQVDSQVTMMFWYRQQPGQSLTLIATANQGSEATYESGFVIDKFPISRPNLTFSTLTVSNMSPEDSSIYLCSVVGGVEQPQHFGDGTRLSIL.

J is TRBJ2-7 and V is TRBV7-3; TRBD2 aligns across 8 bases. Germline lookup yields CDR1 SGHTA and CDR2 FQGTGA. CDR3 length equals 16 residues. V gave up 3 bases and J gave up 2 bases; unmatched junction bases: 9. CDR3 nucleotides: TGTGCCAGCAGCTTGTTTGGACGGGAGGGCGCCTACGAGCAGTACTTC. The encoded protein is CASSLFGREGAYEQYF.

The chain recombines TRBV6-6 with TRBJ2-1, with D hard to call. CDR1 is MNHNY and CDR2 is SVGAGI in the germline V gene (reference sequence). This CDR3 region has 11 residues. Trimming removed 7 bases from V and 12 bases from J, with 13 bases in between. This CDR3 reads CASTADRRQFF. The DNA for the CDR3 is TGTGCCAGCACCGCTGACCGGAGGCAGTTCTTC.

CDR3 nucleotide sequence: TGCAGTGCTAGTAATAGCGGGAAGGGTGAGCAGTTCTTC. Translation: CSASNSGKGEQFF. V usage is TRBV20-1 and J usage is TRBJ2-1, with TRBD2 matching over 8 bases. This CDR3 spans 13 amino acids. The germline CDR1 and CDR2 sequences are DFQATT and SNEGSKA (reference sequence). The J segment lost 9 bases and the V segment lost 3 bases, leaving 7 bases of the junction unmatched.

The chain carries TRBV6-5 and TRBJ2-3; D might be TRBD1 or TRBD2, each matching 5 bases. This CDR3 spans 13 amino acids. V was pared by 7 bases and J by 6 bases, with 14 bases between. Germline V gene sequence: CDR1 MNHEY, CDR2 SVGAGI. CDR3 residues: CASNLRGADTQYF. In nucleotides, the CDR3 is TGTGCCAGCAACTTGAGGGGTGCCGATACGCAGTATTTT.

This sequence joins TRBV11-2 and TRBJ2-5, with a tentative D call TRBD2 (5 bases). The V gene's germline CDR1 is SGHAT and CDR2 FQNNGV. The CDR3 runs to 13 residues. V dropped 5 bases and J dropped 3 bases, with 10 bases sitting between them. CDR3 sequence: CASSAILEETQYF. The CDR3 DNA is TGTGCCAGCAGCGCGATACTAGAAGAGACCCAGTACTTC.

The genes are TRBV7-8 and TRBJ2-1; the D is unclear. Trimming took off 6 bases at V and 7 bases at J, with 7 bases between the two ends. The CDR3 contains 11 residues. Looked up from germline, CDR1 is SGHVS and CDR2 is FQNEAQ. The DNA of the CDR3 is TGTGCCAGCAGAAATTGGAATGAGCAGTTCTTC. Translated: CASRNWNEQFF.

The chain employs TRBV6-5 and TRBJ2-5; 7 nucleotides match TRBD1. Trimming at V came to 4 bases and at J to 7 bases, leaving 9 bases not matched to a gene. The germline V gene has CDR1 MNHEY and CDR2 SVGAGI. This CDR3 has 14 residues. The CDR3 region is CASSSADRVRTQYF. DNA for the CDR3: TGTGCCAGCAGTTCCGCCGACAGGGTCCGGACCCAGTACTTC.

The chain employs TRBV7-2 and TRBJ2-7; D is unresolved. CDR1 is SGHTA and CDR2 is FQGNSA in the germline V gene. V was cut by 5 bases and J by 4 bases, with 15 bases left in between. The CDR3 loop spans 14 amino acids. In DNA form, the CDR3 reads TGTGCCAGCAGCCTTAAAATAGGAACATACGAGCAGTACTTC. Residues: CASSLKIGTYEQYF. Full variable domain (remainder filled in from reference TRBV7-2 and TRBJ2-7): GAGVSQSPSNKVTEKGKDVELRCDPISGHTALYWYRQSLGQGLEFLIYFQGNSAPDKSGLPSDRFSAERTGGSVSTLTIQRTQQEDSAVYLCASSLKIGTYEQYFGPGTRLTVT.

CDR3 amino acids: CASSEERGWSTEAFF. The CDR3 nucleotides are TGTGCCAGCAGTGAGGAAAGGGGATGGAGCACTGAAGCTTTCTTT. This sequence joins TRBV6-1 and TRBJ1-1; a possible D gene is TRBD1 (5 bases). Germline values: CDR1 MNHNS, CDR2 SASEGT. The ends were cut back, 3 bases at V and 4 bases at J, with 15 bases in the middle. The CDR3 has 15 residues.

CDR3 coding DNA: TGTGCCAGCGGTTCGGGACAGGGGGATGAAGCTTTCTTT. As protein: CASGSGQGDEAFF. V is TRBV27 and J is TRBJ1-1; 11 bases match TRBD1. The V gene end was trimmed by 8 bases and the J gene end by 7 bases; junction bases not matched to a gene: 6. The germline CDR1 and CDR2 sequences are MNHEY and SMNVEV (reference sequence). There are 13 residues in the CDR3.

The chain is built from TRBV28 and TRBJ1-5; TRBD1 might be the D (5 bases). Germline loops: CDR1 MDHEN, CDR2 SYDVKM. This CDR3 comprises 15 residues. Deletions cut 2 bases from V and 2 bases from J, with 10 bases between. CDR3 in amino acids: CASSLGASRNQPQHF. CDR3 bases: TGTGCCAGCAGTTTAGGGGCGAGTCGCAATCAGCCCCAGCATTTT.

V and J are TRBV7-2 and TRBJ1-2, with a tentative D call TRBD1 (5 bases). The germline gives CDR1 SGHTA, CDR2 FQGNSA. CDR3 length equals 15 residues. The ends were cut back, 4 bases at V and 8 bases at J, with 20 bases in the middle. This CDR3 is CASSSLGIREGGYTF. CDR3 nucleotide sequence: TGTGCCAGCAGCTCACTAGGAATCAGGGAAGGAGGCTACACCTTC.

The DNA of the CDR3 is TGTGCCAGCAGCCCCCGCGAAAGGTCCGAGCAGTACTTC. This sequence encodes CASSPRERSEQYF. The chain links TRBV7-8 to TRBJ2-7; D is unresolved. The V and J ends lost 5 bases and 6 bases respectively, with 14 bases between them. The V gene's germline CDR1 is SGHVS and CDR2 FQNEAQ. The CDR3 contains 13 residues.

The chain uses TRBV7-2 and TRBJ2-7; TRBD2 might be the D (5 bases). CDR3 length: 16 amino acids. Per germline, CDR1 SGHTA and CDR2 FQGNSA. V lost 5 bases and J lost 1, with 18 bases in between. CDR3 in amino acids: CASSLLGRVLSYEQYF. CDR3 sequence (DNA): TGTGCCAGCAGCCTCCTGGGGAGAGTATTATCCTACGAGCAGTACTTC.

V usage is TRBV3-1 (or the pseudogene TRBV3-2) and J usage is TRBJ1-3; no definite D call. The ends were cut back, 2 bases at V and 5 bases at J, with 10 bases in the middle. The CDR3 runs to 14 residues. CDR1 and CDR2 (germline): LGHDT, YNNKEL (reference sequence). In nucleotides, the CDR3 is TGTGCCAGCAGCCAAACCGGGAGAAGAAACACCATATATTTT. This codes for CASSQTGRRNTIYF.